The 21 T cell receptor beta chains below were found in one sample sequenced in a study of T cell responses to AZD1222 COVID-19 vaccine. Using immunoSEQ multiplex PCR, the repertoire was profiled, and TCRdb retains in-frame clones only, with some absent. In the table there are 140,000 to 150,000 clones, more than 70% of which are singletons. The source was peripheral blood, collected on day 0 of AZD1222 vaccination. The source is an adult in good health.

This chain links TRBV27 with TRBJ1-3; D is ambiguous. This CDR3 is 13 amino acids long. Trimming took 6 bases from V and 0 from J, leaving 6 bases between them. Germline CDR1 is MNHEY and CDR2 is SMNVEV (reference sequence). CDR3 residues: CASSTFSGNTIYF. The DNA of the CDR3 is TGTGCCAGCAGCACATTCTCTGGAAACACCATATATTTT.

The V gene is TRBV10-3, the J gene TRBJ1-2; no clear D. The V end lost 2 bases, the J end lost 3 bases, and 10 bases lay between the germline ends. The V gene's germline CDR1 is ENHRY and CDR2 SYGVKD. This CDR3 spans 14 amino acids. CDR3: CAISEGLGHYGYTF. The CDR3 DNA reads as TGTGCCATCAGTGAGGGCCTTGGGCACTATGGCTACACCTTC.

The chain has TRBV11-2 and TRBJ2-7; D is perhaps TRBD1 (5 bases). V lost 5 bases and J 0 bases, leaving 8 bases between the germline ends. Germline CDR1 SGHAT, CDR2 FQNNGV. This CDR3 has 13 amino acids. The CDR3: CASSLTDSYEQYF. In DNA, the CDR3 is TGTGCCAGCAGCCTGACAGACTCCTACGAGCAGTACTTC.

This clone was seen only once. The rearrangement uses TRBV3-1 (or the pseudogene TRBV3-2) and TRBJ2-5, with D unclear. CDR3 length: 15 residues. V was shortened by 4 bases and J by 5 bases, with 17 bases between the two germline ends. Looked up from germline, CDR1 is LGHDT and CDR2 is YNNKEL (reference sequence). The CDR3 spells CASSLFTGARETQYF. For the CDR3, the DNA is TGTGCCAGCAGCCTCTTTACCGGCGCGAGGGAGACCCAGTACTTC.

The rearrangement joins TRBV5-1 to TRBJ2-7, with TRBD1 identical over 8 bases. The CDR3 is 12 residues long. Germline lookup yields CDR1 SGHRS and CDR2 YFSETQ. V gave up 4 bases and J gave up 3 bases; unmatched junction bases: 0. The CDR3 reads CASSTGGYEQYF. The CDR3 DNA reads TGCGCCAGCAGCACAGGGGGCTACGAGCAGTACTTC. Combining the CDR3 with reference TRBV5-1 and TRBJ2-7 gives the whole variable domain KAGVTQTPRYLIKTRGQQVTLSCSPISGHRSVSWYQQTPGQGLQFLFEYFSETQRNKGNFPGRFSGRQFSNSRSEMNVSTLELGDSALYLCASSTGGYEQYFGPGTRLTVT.

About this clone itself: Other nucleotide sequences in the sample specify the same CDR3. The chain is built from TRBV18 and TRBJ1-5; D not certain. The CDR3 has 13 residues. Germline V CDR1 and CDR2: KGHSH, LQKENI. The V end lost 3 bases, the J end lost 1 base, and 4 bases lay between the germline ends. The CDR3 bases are TGTGCCAGCTCACCCGACAGCAATCAGCCCCAGCATTTT. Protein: CASSPDSNQPQHF.

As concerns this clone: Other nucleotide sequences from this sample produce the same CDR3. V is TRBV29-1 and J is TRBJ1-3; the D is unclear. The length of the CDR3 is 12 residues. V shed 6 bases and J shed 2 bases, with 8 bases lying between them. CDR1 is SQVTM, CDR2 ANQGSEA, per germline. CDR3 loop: CSVEGTGNTIYF. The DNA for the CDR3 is TGCAGCGTAGAGGGTACTGGAAACACCATATATTTT. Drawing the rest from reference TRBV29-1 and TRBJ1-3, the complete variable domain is SAVISQKPSRDICQRGTSLTIQCQVDSQVTMMFWYRQQPGQSLTLIATANQGSEATYESGFVIDKFPISRPNLTFSTLTVSNMSPEDSSIYLCSVEGTGNTIYFGEGSWLTVV.

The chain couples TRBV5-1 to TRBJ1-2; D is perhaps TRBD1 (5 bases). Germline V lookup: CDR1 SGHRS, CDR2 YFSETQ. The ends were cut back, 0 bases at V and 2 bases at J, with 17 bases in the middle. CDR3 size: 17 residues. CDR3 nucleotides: TGCGCCAGCAGCTTGGCCGGTGGACAACAACCGAACTATGGCTACACCTTC. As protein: CASSLAGGQQPNYGYTF.

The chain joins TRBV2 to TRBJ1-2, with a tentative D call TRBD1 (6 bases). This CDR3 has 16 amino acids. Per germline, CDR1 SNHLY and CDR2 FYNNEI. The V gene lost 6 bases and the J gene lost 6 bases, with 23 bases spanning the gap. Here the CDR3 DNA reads TGTGCCAGCAGGGGGAACTTGAGAGGGGGTAAGGATGGCTACACCTTC. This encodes CASRGNLRGGKDGYTF.

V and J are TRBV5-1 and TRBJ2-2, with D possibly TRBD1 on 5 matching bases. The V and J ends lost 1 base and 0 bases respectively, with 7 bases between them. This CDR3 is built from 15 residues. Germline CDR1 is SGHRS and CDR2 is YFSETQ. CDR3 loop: CASSLQGTNTGELFF. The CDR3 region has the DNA TGCGCCAGCAGCTTGCAGGGAACGAACACCGGGGAGCTGTTTTTT. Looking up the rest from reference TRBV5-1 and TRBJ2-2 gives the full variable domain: KAGVTQTPRYLIKTRGQQVTLSCSPISGHRSVSWYQQTPGQGLQFLFEYFSETQRNKGNFPGRFSGRQFSNSRSEMNVSTLELGDSALYLCASSLQGTNTGELFFGEGSRLTVL.

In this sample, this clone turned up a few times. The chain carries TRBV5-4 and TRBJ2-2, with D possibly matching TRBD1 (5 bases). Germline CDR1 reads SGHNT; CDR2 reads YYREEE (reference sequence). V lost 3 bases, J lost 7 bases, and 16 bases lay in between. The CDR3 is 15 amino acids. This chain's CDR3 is CASSSRAGLSGELFF. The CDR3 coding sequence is TGTGCCAGCAGCTCCAGAGCAGGGTTGAGCGGGGAGCTGTTTTTT.

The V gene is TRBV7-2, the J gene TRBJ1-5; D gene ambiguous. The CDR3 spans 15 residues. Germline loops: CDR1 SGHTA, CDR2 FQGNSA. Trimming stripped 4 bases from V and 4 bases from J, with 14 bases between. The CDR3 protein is CASSSAPGINQPQHF. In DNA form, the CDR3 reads TGTGCCAGCAGCTCCGCCCCCGGTATAAATCAGCCCCAGCATTTT.

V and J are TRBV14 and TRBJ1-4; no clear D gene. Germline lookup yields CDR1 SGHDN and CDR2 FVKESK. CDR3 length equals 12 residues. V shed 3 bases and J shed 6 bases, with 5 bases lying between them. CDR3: CASSQWDEKLFF. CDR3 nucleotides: TGTGCCAGCAGCCAGTGGGATGAAAAACTGTTTTTT.

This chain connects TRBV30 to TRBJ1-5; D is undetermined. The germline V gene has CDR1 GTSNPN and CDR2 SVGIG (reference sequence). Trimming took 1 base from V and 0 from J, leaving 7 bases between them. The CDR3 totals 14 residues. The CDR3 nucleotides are TGTGCCTGGAGTGGTGTGGATAGCAATCAGCCCCAGCATTTT. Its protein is CAWSGVDSNQPQHF.

The CDR3 DNA is TGTGCCAGCAGCTCCCAAATACAAGAGACCCAGTACTTC. Residues: CASSSQIQETQYF. This rearrangement joins TRBV11-2 to TRBJ2-5; D is unresolved. The CDR3 sequence is 13 residues long. Per the germline V gene, CDR1 is SGHAT and CDR2 is FQNNGV. The germline V and J ends were trimmed by 4 bases and 2 bases, with 8 bases remaining between them.

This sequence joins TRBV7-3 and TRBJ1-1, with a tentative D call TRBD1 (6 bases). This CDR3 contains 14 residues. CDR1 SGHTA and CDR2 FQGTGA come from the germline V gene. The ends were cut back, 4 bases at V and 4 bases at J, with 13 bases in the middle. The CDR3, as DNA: TGTGCCAGCAGCTCGAGGGGGTTAAGCACTGAAGCTTTCTTT. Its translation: CASSSRGLSTEAFF.

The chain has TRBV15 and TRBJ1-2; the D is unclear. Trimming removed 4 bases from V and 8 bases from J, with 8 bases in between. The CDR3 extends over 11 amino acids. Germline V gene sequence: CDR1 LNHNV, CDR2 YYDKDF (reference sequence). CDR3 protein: CATSTPWGYTF. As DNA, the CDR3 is TGTGCCACCAGCACACCGTGGGGCTACACCTTC.

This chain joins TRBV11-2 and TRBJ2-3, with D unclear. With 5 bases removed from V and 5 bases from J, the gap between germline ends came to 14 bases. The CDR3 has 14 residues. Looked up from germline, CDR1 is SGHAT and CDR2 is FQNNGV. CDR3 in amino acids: CASSPWFFGDTQYF. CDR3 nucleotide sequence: TGTGCCAGCAGCCCGTGGTTCTTCGGAGATACGCAGTATTTT.

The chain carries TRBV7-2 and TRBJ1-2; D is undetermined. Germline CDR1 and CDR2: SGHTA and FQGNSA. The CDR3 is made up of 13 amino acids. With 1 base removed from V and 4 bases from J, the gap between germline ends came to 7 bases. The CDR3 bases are TGTGCCAGCAGCTTAGAAGCAGGCTATGGCTACACCTTC. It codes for CASSLEAGYGYTF.

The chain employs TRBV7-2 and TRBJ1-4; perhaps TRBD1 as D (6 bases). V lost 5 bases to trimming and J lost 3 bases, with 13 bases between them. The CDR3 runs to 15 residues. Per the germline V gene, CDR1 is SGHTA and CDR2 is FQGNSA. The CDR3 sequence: CASSLQGPANEKLFF. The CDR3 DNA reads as TGTGCCAGCAGCCTACAGGGTCCAGCTAATGAAAAACTGTTTTTT.

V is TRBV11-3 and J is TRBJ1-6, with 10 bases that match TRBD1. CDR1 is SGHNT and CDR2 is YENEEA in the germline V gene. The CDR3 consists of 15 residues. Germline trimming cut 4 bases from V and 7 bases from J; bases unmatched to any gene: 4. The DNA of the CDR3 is TGTGCCAGCAGCTCGGACAGGGGGAAAAATTCACCCCTCCACTTT. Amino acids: CASSSDRGKNSPLHF. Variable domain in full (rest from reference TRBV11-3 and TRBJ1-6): EAGVVQSPRYKIIEKKQPVAFWCNPISGHNTLYWYLQNLGQGPELLIRYENEEAVDDSQLPKDRFSAERLKGVDSTLKIQPAELGDSAVYLCASSSDRGKNSPLHFGNGTRLTVT.